A single TCR beta chain is shown here with its context. Its target is not known. The record originates from a study of T cell repertoires in cytomegalovirus infection. About the research overall: Recently identified HLA-C-restricted CMV epitopes were among the peptides used. Indications came from public TCR beta signatures; they pointed to CMV infection and to a matching HLA type. Study observations and caveats: Cumulative public TCR beta family frequency identified CMV carriers with the relevant HLA. Dominant in the ex vivo response were TCR beta clonotypes restricted by HLA-C and specific for CMV.

Each CDR3 protein gets one entry after TCRdb re-called the reads with MiXCR. The table includes roughly 700,000 distinct CDR3 sequences, around 32% detected once. Germline loops: CDR1 SNHLY, CDR2 FYNNEI. The CDR3 is 13 amino acids. V was clipped by 6 bases and J by 4 bases, with 10 bases between them. The clonotype was recovered from a human donor in good health (CMV status not recorded). Some clones in this sample may be carry-over from other donors' samples. This sequence joins TRBV2 and TRBJ1-5; D is perhaps TRBD1 (6 bases). This sample comprised cultured PBMCs, obtained from culture after CMV antigen stimulation. CDR3 protein: CASRQGGNQPQHF. CDR3 DNA: TGTGCCAGCAGACAGGGAGGTAATCAGCCCCAGCATTTT.